What follows are 8 T cell receptor beta chains derived from one specimen sequenced in a study of shared clonotypes between healthy human individuals. Sequenced by immunoSEQ multiplex PCR; TCRdb stores in-frame clones only, minus some. In the table there are 450,000 to 500,000 clones, over 75% of which are singletons. Sequencing was performed on PBMCs. The receptors originated from a woman in her thirties or forties in good health. Some clones in this sample may be carry-over from other donors' samples.

The chain links TRBV5-4 to TRBJ2-1, with 15 bases identical to TRBD2. The length of the CDR3 is 16 residues. With V trimmed by 4 bases and J by 7 bases, 6 bases remained unmatched. The germline V gene encodes CDR1 SGHNT and CDR2 YYREEE (reference sequence). The CDR3 DNA is TGTGCCAGCAGCCCCGGGACTAGCGGGAGGTGGAATGAGCAGTTCTTC. This translates into CASSPGTSGRWNEQFF.

The chain links TRBV7-8 to TRBJ1-4; D is uncertain. V was trimmed by 4 bases and J by 2 bases, leaving 11 bases between them. Germline V CDR1 and CDR2: SGHVS, FQNEAQ. The CDR3 loop spans 15 amino acids. CDR3: CASSSRRVTNEKLFF. The CDR3, as DNA: TGTGCCAGCAGCTCCCGTAGGGTTACTAATGAAAAACTGTTTTTT.

The chain couples TRBV27 to TRBJ2-7; tentatively, D is TRBD2 (6 bases). Trimming stripped 2 bases from V and 1 base from J, with 9 bases between. The germline gives CDR1 MNHEY, CDR2 SMNVEV (reference sequence). This CDR3 is 14 amino acids long. This chain's CDR3 is CASSLGGNSYEQYF. CDR3 DNA: TGTGCCAGCAGTTTAGGGGGGAATTCCTACGAGCAGTACTTC.

This chain joins TRBV14 and TRBJ1-1; possibly TRBD1 for D (6 bases). The CDR3 runs to 13 residues. Germline-derived CDR1 and CDR2 are SGHDN and FVKESK. Deletions cut 4 bases from V and 14 bases from J, with 20 bases between. The CDR3 DNA is TGTGCCAGCAGCCTCCGGACAGCTCGGCGAGCCTTCTTT. Protein product: CASSLRTARRAFF.

The chain is built from TRBV7-9 and TRBJ2-2; no definite D call. Germline lookup yields CDR1 SEHNR and CDR2 FQNEAQ (reference sequence). V lost 3 bases and J 4 bases, leaving 6 bases between the germline ends. This CDR3 contains 13 residues. In DNA form, the CDR3 reads TGTGCCAGCAGCTTTCAATCCACCGGGGAGCTGTTTTTT. This translates into CASSFQSTGELFF.

CDR3 amino acids: CASSLNPPLPDTGELFF. CDR3 bases: TGTGCCAGCAGCCTCAATCCCCCTTTACCAGACACCGGGGAGCTGTTTTTT. The chain couples TRBV4-2 to TRBJ2-2, with D unresolved. CDR1 is LGHNA, CDR2 YNFKEQ, per germline. The CDR3 consists of 17 residues. The V end lost 4 bases, the J end lost 3 bases, and 18 bases lay between the germline ends.

CDR3: CASRADSNQPQHF. CDR3 sequence (DNA): TGTGCCAGCAGGGCAGATAGCAATCAGCCCCAGCATTTT. The gene calls are TRBV2 and TRBJ1-5; the D is unclear. V was cut by 6 bases and J by 0 bases, with 6 bases left in between. The germline CDR1 and CDR2 sequences are SNHLY and FYNNEI. The CDR3 has 13 amino acids.

The chain couples TRBV7-9 to TRBJ1-1; D is undetermined. The CDR3 loop spans 15 amino acids. Per the germline V gene, CDR1 is SEHNR and CDR2 is FQNEAQ (reference sequence). V was cut by 2 bases and J by 1 base, with 11 bases left in between. The CDR3 DNA sequence: TGTGCCAGCAGCTTACACGGGGAGCCGAACACTGAAGCTTTCTTT. This sequence encodes CASSLHGEPNTEAFF.